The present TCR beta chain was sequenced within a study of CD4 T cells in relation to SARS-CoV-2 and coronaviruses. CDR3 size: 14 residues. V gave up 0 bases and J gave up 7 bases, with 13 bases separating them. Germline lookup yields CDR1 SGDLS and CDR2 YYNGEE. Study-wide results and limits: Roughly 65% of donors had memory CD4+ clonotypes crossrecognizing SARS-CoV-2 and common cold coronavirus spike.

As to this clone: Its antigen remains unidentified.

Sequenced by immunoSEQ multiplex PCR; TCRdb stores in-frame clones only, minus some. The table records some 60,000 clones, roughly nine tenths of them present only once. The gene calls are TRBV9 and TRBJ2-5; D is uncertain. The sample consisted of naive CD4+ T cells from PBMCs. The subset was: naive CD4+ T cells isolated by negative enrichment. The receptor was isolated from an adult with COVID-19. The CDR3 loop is CASSVGLNLGTQYF. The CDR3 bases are TGTGCCAGCAGCGTAGGGCTAAATCTAGGGACCCAGTACTTC.